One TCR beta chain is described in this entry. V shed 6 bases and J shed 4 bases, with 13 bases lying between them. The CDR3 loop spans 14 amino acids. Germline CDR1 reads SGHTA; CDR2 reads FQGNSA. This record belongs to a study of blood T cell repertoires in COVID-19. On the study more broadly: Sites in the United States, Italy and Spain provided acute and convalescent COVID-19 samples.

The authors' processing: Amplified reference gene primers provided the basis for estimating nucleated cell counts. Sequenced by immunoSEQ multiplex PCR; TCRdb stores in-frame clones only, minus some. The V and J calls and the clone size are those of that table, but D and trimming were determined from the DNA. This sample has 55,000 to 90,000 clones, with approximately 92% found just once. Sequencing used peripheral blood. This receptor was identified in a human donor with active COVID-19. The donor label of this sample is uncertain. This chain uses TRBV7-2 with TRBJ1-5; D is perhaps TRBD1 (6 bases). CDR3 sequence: CASRGTGLNQPQHF. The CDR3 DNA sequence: TGTGCCAGCAGAGGTACAGGGCTAAATCAGCCCCAGCATTTT.